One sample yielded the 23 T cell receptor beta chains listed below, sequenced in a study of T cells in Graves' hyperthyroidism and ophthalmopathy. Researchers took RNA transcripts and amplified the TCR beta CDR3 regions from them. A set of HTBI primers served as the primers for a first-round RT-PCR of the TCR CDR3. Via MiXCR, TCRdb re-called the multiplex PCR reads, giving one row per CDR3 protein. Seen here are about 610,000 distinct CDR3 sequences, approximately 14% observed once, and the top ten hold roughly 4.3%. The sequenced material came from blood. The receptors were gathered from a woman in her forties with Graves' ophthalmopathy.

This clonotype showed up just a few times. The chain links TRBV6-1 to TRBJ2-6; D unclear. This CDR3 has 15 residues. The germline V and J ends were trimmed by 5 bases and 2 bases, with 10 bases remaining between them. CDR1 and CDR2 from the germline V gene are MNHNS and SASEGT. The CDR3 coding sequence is TGTGCCAGCAGTCGTTCAGCAACTGGGGCCAACGTCCTGACTTTC. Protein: CASSRSATGANVLTF.

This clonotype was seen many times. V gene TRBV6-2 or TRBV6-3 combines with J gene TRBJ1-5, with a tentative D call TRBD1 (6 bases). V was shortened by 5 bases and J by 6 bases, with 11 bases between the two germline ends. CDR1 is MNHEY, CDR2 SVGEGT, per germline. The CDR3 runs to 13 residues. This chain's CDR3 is CASSPTGPQPQHF. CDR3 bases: TGTGCCAGCAGTCCGACAGGTCCTCAGCCCCAGCATTTT.

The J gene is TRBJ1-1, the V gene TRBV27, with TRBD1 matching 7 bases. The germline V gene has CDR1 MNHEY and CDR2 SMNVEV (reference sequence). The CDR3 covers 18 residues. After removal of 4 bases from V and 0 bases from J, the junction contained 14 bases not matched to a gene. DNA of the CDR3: TGTGCCAGCAGTTCCTATCCCCTCGGGACAGCTTTGAACACTGAAGCTTTCTTT. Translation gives CASSSYPLGTALNTEAFF.

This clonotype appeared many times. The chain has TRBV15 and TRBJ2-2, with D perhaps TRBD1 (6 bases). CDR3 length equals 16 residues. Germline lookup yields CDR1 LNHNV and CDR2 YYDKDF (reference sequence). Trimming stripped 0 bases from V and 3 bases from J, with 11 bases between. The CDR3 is CATSREAGAYTGELFF. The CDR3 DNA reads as TGTGCCACCAGCAGAGAGGCAGGGGCCTACACCGGGGAGCTGTTTTTT.

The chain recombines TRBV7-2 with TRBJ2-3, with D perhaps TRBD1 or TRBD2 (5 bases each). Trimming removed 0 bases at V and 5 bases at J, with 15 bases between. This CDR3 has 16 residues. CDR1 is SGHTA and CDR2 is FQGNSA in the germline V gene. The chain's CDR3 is CASSLAGPSYVDTQYF. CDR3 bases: TGTGCCAGCAGCTTAGCGGGACCCAGTTATGTAGATACGCAGTATTTT.

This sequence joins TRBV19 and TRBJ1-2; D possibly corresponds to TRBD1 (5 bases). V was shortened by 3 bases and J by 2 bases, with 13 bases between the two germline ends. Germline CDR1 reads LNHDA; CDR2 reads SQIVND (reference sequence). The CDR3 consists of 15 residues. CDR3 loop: CASSIPGGENYGYTF. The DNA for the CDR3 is TGTGCCAGTAGTATCCCGGGAGGGGAAAACTATGGCTACACCTTC.

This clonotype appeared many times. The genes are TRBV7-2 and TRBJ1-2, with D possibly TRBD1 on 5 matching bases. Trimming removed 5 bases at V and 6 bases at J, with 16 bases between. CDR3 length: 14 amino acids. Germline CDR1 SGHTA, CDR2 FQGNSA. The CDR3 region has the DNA TGTGCCAGCAGCCCTGCGGAGGGACCCAATGGCTACACCTTC. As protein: CASSPAEGPNGYTF.

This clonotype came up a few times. The CDR3 region has the DNA TGTGCCAGCAGGACTAGCGGGAGAGGCGAGCAGTACTTC. Translation gives CASRTSGRGEQYF. The V call is TRBV6-2 or TRBV6-3, the J call TRBJ2-7; 12 bases line up with TRBD2. This CDR3 comprises 13 residues. Germline loops: CDR1 MNHEY, CDR2 SVGEGT. Unmatched junction bases numbered 3, after V lost 6 bases and J lost 6 bases.

The CDR3 region is CSVEGTSGYNEQFF. The CDR3 DNA follows: TGCAGCGTTGAGGGGACTAGCGGCTACAATGAGCAGTTCTTC. The V call is TRBV29-1, the J call TRBJ2-1; TRBD2 agrees at 11 bases. The junction had 1 base not matched to a gene; V was cut back by 3 bases and J by 3 bases. Germline CDR1 and CDR2: SQVTM and ANQGSEA. The length of the CDR3 is 14 residues.

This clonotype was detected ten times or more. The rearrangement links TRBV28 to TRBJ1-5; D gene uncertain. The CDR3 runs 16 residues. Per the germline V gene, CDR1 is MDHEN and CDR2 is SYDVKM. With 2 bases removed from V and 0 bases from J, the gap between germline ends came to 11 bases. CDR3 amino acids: CASSLGRAYSNQPQHF. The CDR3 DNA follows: TGTGCCAGCAGTTTAGGTCGGGCGTATAGCAATCAGCCCCAGCATTTT.

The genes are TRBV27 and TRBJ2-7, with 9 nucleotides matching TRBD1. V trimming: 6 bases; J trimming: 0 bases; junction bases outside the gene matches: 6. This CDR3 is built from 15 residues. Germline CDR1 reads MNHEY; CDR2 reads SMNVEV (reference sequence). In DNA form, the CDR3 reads TGTGCCAGCAGACTAGGACAGGGGAGCTCCTACGAGCAGTACTTC. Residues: CASRLGQGSSYEQYF.

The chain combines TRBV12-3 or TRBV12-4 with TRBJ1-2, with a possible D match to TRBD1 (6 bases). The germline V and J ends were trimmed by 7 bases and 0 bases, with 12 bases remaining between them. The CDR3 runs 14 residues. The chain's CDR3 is CASKYRDSNYGYTF. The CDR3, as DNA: TGTGCCAGCAAATACAGGGACTCTAACTATGGCTACACCTTC.

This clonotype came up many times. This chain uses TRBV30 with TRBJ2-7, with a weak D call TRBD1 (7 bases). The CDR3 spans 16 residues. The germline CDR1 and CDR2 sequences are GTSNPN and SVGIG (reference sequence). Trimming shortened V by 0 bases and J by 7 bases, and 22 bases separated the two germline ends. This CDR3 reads CAWSVQAGGLIGEQYF. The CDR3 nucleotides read TGTGCCTGGAGTGTACAGGCAGGGGGGTTGATCGGAGAGCAGTACTTC. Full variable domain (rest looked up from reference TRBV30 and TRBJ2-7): SQTIHQWPATLVQPVGSPLSLECTVEGTSNPNLYWYRQAAGRGLQLLFYSVGIGQISSEVPQNLSASRPQDRQFILSSKKLLLSDSGFYLCAWSVQAGGLIGEQYFGPGTRLTVT.

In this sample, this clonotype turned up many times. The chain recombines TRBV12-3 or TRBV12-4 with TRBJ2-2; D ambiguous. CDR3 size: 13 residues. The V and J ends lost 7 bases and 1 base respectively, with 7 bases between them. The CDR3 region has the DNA TGTGCCAGCATGGCGGTGAACACCGGGGAGCTGTTTTTT. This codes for CASMAVNTGELFF.

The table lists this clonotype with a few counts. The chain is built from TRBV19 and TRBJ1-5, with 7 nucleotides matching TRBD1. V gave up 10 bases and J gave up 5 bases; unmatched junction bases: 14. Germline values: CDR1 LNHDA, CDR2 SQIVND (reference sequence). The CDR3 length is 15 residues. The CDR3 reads CATEYSGQSYQPQHF. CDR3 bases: TGTGCCACCGAATACTCGGGACAGAGCTATCAGCCCCAGCATTTT.

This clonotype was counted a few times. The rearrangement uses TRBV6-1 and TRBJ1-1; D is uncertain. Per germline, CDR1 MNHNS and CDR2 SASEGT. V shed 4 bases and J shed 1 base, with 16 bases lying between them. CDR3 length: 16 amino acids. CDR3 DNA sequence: TGTGCCAGCAGTGGGGGAATGGGCAGGCCGAACACTGAAGCTTTCTTT. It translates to CASSGGMGRPNTEAFF.

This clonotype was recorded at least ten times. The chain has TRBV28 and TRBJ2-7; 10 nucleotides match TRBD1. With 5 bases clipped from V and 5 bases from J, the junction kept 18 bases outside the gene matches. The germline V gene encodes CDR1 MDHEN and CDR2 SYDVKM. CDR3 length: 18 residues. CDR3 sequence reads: CASSTYTIGQGERDEQYF. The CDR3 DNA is TGTGCCAGCAGTACCTACACTATTGGACAGGGGGAAAGGGACGAGCAGTACTTC.

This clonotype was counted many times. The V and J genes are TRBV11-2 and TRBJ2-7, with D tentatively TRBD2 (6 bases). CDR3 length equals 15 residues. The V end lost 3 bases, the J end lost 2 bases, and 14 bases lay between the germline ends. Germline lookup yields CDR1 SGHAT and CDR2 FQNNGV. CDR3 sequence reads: CASSFHRDSTYEQYF. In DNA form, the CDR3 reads TGTGCCAGCAGCTTTCATCGGGACTCGACCTACGAGCAGTACTTC.

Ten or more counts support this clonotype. In nucleotides, the CDR3 is TGTGCCAGCAGTTTTACCCAGGGGTCTATCAATCAGCCCCAGCATTTT. Translated: CASSFTQGSINQPQHF. This sequence joins TRBV28 and TRBJ1-5, with D maybe TRBD1 (6 bases). Germline V gene data show CDR1 as MDHEN and CDR2 as SYDVKM. The CDR3 is 16 residues long. The V and J ends lost 3 bases and 3 bases respectively, with 15 bases between them.

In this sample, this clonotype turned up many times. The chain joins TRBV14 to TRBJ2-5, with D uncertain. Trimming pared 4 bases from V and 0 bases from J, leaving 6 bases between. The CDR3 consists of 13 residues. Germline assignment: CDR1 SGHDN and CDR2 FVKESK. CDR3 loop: CASSRKYQETQYF. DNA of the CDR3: TGTGCCAGCAGCCGAAAGTACCAAGAGACCCAGTACTTC.

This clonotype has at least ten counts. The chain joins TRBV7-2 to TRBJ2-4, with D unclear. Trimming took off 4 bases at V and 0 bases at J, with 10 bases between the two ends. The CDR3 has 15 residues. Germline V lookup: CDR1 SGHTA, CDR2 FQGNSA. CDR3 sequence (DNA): TGTGCCAGCAGCTCGACTGAAGGAGCCAAAAACATTCAGTACTTC. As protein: CASSSTEGAKNIQYF.

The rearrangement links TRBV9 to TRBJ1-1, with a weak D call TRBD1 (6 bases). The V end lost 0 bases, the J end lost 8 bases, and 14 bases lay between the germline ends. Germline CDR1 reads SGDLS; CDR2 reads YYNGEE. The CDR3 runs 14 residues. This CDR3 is CASSVGGDTAEAFF. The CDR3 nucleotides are TGTGCCAGCAGCGTAGGAGGGGACACCGCCGAAGCTTTCTTT.

The CDR3 nucleotides are TGTGCCAGCAGTCTCAGTTCCGTCCAAGAGACCCAGTACTTC. It codes for CASSLSSVQETQYF. The chain carries TRBV28 and TRBJ2-5; D unclear. The CDR3 has 14 residues. Per germline, CDR1 MDHEN and CDR2 SYDVKM. Deletions cut 5 bases from V and 1 base from J, with 11 bases between.